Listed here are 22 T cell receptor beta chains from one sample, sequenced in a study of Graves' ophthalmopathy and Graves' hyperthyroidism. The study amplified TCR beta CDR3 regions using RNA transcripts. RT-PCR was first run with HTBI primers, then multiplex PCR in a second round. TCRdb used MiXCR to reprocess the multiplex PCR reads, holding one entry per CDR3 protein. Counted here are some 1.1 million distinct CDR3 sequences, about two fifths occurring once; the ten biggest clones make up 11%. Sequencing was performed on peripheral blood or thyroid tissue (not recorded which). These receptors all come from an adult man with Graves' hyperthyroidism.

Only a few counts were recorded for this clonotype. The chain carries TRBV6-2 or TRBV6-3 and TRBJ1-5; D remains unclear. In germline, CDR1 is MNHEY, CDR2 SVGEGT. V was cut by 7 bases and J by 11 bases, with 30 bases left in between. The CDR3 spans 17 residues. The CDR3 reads CASTWWQDLDQPRAQHF. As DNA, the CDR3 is TGTGCCAGCACCTGGTGGCAGGACCTCGATCAGCCCCGGGCCCAGCATTTT.

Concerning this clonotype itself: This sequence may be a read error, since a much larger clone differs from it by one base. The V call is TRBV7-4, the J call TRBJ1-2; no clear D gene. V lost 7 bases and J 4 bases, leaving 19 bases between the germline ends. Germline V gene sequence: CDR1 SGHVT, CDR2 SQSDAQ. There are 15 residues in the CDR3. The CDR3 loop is CASNTVGIGGYGYTF. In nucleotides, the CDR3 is TGTGCCAGCAATACGGTTGGGATAGGCGGCTATGGCTACACCTTC.

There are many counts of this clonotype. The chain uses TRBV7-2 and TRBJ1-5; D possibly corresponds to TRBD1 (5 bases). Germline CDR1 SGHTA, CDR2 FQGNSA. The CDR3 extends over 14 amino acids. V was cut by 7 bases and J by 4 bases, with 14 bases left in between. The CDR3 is CASTNHGGNQPQHF. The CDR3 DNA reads TGTGCCAGCACCAACCACGGGGGAAATCAGCCCCAGCATTTT. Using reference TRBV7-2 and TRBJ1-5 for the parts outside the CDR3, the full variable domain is GAGVSQSPSNKVTEKGKDVELRCDPISGHTALYWYRQSLGQGLEFLIYFQGNSAPDKSGLPSDRFSAERTGGSVSTLTIQRTQQEDSAVYLCASTNHGGNQPQHFGDGTRLSIL.

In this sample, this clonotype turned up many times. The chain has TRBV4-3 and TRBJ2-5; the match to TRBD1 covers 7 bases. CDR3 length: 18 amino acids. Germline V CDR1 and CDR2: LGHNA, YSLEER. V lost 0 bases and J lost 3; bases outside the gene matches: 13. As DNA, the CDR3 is TGCGCCAGCAGCCAAGATCGGGGACAGCGGCAACTCGAAGAGACCCAGTACTTC. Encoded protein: CASSQDRGQRQLEETQYF.

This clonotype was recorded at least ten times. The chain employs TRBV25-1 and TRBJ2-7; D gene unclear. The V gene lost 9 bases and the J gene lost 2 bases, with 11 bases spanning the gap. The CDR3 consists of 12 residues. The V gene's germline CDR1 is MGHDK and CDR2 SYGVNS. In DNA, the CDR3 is TGTGCCAGTCAAGCGACTGCCTACGAGCAGTACTTC. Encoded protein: CASQATAYEQYF.

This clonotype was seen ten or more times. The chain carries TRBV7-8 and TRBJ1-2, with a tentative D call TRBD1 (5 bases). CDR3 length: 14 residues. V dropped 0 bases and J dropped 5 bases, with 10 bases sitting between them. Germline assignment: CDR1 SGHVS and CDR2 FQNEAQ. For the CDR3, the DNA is TGTGCCAGCAGCTTAGCGGGGGGGGAGTATGGCTACACCTTC. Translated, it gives CASSLAGGEYGYTF.

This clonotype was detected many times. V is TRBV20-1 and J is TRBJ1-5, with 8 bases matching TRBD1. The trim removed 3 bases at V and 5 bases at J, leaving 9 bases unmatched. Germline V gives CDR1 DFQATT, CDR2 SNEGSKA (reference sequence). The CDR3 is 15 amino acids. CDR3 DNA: TGCAGTGCTAGCGCCGGAGGGACAGGCGATCAGCCCCAGCATTTT. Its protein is CSASAGGTGDQPQHF.

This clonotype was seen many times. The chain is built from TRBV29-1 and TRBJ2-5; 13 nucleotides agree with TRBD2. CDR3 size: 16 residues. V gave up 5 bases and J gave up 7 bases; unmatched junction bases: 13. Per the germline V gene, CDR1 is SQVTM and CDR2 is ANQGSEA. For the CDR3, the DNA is TGCAGCGTTTCCACCGCCGGGACTAGCGGGGTTGGGACCCAGTACTTC. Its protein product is CSVSTAGTSGVGTQYF.

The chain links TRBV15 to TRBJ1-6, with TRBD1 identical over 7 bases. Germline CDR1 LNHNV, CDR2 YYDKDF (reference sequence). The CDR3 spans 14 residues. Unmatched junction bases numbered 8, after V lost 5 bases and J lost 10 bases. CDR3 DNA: TGTGCCACCAGCCACGACAGGGTTGGCTCACCCCTCCACTTT. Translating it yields CATSHDRVGSPLHF.

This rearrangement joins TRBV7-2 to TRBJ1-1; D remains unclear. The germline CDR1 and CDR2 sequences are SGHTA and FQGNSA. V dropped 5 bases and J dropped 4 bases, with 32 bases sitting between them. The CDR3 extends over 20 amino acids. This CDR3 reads CASSPPVFLRGITRPTEAFF. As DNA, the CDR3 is TGTGCCAGCAGCCCCCCCGTATTTTTGCGGGGAATCACTAGGCCCACTGAAGCTTTCTTT.

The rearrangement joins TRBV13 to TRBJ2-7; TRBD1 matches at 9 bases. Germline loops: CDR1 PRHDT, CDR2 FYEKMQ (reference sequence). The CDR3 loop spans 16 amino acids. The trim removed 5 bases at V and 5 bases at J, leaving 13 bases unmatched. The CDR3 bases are TGTGCCAGCAGCAAAAAAACCGGGACAGGGATCCACGAGCAGTACTTC. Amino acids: CASSKKTGTGIHEQYF.

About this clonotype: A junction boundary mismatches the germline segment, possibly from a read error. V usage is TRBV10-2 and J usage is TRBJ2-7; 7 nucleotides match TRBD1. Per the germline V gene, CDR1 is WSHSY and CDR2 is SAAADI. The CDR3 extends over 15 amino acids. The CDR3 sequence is CASSPETGKWYERYF. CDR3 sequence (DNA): TGCGCCAGCAGCCCGGAGACAGGGAAGTGGTACGAGCGGTACTTC.

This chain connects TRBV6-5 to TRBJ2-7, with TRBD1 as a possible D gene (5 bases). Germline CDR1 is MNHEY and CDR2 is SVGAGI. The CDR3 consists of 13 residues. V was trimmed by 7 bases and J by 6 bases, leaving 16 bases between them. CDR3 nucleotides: TGTGCCAGCAAGCCAGGGCTTTTAGGCGAGCAGTACTTC. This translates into CASKPGLLGEQYF.

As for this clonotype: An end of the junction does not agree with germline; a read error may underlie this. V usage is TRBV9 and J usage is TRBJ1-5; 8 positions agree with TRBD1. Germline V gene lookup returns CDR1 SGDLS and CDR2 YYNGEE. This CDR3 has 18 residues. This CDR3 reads CASSLVQGAPYSNQPQHF. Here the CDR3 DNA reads TGCGCCAGCAGCTTGGTTCAGGGGGCGCCGTATAGCAATCAGCCCCAGCATTTT. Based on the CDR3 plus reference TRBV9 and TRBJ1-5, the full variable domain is DSGVTQTPKHLITATGQRVTLRCSPRSGDLSVYWYQQSLDQGLQFLIQYYNGEERAKGNILERFSAQQFPDLHSELNLSSLELGDSALYFCASSLVQGAPYSNQPQHFGDGTRLSIL.

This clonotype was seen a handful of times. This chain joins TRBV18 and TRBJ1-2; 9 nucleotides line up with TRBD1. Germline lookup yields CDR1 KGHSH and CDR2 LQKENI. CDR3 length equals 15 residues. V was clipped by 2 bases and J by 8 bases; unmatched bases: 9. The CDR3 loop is CASSPSGQGSNGYTF. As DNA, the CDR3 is TGTGCCAGCTCACCATCGGGACAGGGTTCTAACGGCTACACCTTC.

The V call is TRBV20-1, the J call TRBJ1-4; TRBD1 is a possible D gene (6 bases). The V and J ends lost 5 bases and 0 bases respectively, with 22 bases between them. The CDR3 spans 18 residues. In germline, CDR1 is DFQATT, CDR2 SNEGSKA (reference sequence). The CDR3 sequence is CSAADGDGTLTTNEKLFF. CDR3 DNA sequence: TGCAGTGCTGCGGACGGAGACGGGACATTGACAACTAATGAAAAACTGTTTTTT.

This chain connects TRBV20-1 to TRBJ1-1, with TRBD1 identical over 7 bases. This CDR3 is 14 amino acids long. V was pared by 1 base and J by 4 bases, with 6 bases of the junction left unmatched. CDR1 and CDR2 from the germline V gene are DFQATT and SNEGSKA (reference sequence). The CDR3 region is CSARATGSVTEAFF. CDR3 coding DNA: TGCAGTGCTAGAGCGACAGGGTCCGTCACTGAAGCTTTCTTT.

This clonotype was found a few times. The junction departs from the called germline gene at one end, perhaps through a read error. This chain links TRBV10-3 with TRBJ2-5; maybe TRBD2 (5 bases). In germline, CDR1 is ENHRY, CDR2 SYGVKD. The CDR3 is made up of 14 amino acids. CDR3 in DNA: TGTGCCAGCAGTTACGGGGTTGGGCTAGGATCCCAGTACTTC. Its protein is CASSYGVGLGSQYF.

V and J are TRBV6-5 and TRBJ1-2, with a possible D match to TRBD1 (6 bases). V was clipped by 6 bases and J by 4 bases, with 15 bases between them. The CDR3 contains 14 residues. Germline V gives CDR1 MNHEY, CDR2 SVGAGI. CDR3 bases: TGTGCCAGCAGAACAGGGCAGGAGACCTATGGCTACACCTTC. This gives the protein CASRTGQETYGYTF.

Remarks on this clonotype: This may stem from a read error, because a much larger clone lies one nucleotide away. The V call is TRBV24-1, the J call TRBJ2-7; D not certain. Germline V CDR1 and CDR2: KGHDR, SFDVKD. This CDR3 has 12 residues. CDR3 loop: CATSELGLVQCF. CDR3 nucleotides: TGTGCCACCAGTGAACTGGGGTTGGTGCAGTGCTTC.

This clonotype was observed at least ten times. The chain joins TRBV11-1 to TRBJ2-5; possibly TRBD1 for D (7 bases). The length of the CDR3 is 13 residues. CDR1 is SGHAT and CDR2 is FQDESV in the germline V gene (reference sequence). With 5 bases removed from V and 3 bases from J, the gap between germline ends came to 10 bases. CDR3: CASSRGTEETQYF. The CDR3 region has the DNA TGTGCCAGCAGCCGGGGGACAGAAGAGACCCAGTACTTC.

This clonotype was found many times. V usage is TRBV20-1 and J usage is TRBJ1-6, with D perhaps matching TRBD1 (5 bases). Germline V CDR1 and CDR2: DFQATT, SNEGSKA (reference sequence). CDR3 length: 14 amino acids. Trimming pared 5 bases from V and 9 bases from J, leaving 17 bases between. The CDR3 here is CSAPGHDWSSPLHF. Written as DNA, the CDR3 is TGCAGTGCTCCCGGACACGACTGGAGTTCACCCCTCCACTTT.